A selection of T cell receptor beta chains follows, all from one sample in a study of blood T cell repertoires in COVID-19. Sequencing was performed with immunoSEQ multiplex PCR; in TCRdb, only in-frame clones are kept and a portion is missing. The sample lists a few hundred thousand clones; approximately 81% were seen once. Sample: peripheral blood. The receptors were sampled from a woman at least 80 years old with acute or convalescent COVID-19. Both conserved end residues are part of each CDR3. A D gene is named only where the DNA matches it firmly. Not every row has a clone size; where given, it reads once, few, many or a size class.

cdr3_nt: TGCGCCAGCAGTGTAGCGGGAGTGAACCACAATGAGCAGTTCTTC
cdr3_aa: CASSVAGVNHNEQFF
d_call: TRBD2
v_call: TRBV4-1
j_call: TRBJ2-1
clone_size: .

cdr3_nt: TGTGCCATTTCTGACAGGGGCTGGATGGACAATGAGCAGTTCTTC
cdr3_aa: CAISDRGWMDNEQFF
d_call: TRBD1
v_call: TRBV24-1
j_call: TRBJ2-1
clone_size: .

cdr3_nt: TGTGCCACCAGCAGACCGGTACAGGGGTCAGAGACCCAGTACTTC
cdr3_aa: CATSRPVQGSETQYF
d_call: TRBD1
v_call: TRBV15
j_call: TRBJ2-5
clone_size: .

cdr3_nt: TGTGCCAGCAGCCCCCCACAGGGTACTAATGAAAAACTGTTTTTT
cdr3_aa: CASSPPQGTNEKLFF
d_call: .
v_call: TRBV3-1/TRBV3-2
j_call: TRBJ1-4
clone_size: .

cdr3_nt: TGTGCCAGCAGCCGAGGGCTAGCGGGCGGCACTAGCACAGATACGCAGTATTTT
cdr3_aa: CASSRGLAGGTSTDTQYF
d_call: TRBD2
v_call: TRBV9
j_call: TRBJ2-3
clone_size: .

cdr3_nt: TGTGCCAGCGTTCCCATTACAGGGAACACTGAAGCTTTCTTT
cdr3_aa: CASVPITGNTEAFF
d_call: .
v_call: TRBV19
j_call: TRBJ1-1
clone_size: few

cdr3_nt: TGTGCCAGCAGCGTAGCGGGACTAGCGGGGGCAGATACGCAGTATTTT
cdr3_aa: CASSVAGLAGADTQYF
d_call: TRBD2
v_call: TRBV9
j_call: TRBJ2-3
clone_size: .

cdr3_nt: TGTGCCAGCAGCTCACTAGCGGGAGTGACAGATACGCAGTATTTT
cdr3_aa: CASSSLAGVTDTQYF
d_call: TRBD2
v_call: TRBV6-4
j_call: TRBJ2-3
clone_size: .

cdr3_nt: TGTGCCAGTAATCAAGGGGCTAATCAGCCCCAGCATTTT
cdr3_aa: CASNQGANQPQHF
d_call: .
v_call: TRBV19
j_call: TRBJ1-5
clone_size: few

cdr3_nt: TGTGCCAGTAGTATAGATCTAGGGGGACAGGGAGTGGCCGATACGCAGTATTTT
cdr3_aa: CASSIDLGGQGVADTQYF
d_call: TRBD1
v_call: TRBV19
j_call: TRBJ2-3
clone_size: .

cdr3_nt: TGTGCCAGCAGCCAAGTTTATCGCAGGGATAAGAACACTGAAGCTTTCTTT
cdr3_aa: CASSQVYRRDKNTEAFF
d_call: .
v_call: TRBV3-1/TRBV3-2
j_call: TRBJ1-1
clone_size: .

cdr3_nt: TGTGCCAGCAGCCTTACTAGCGTCGCGAACACCGGGGAGCTGTTTTTT
cdr3_aa: CASSLTSVANTGELFF
d_call: TRBD2
v_call: TRBV6-6
j_call: TRBJ2-2
clone_size: .

cdr3_nt: TGTGCCAGCAGCGTAGAGGGGGTTGCTGGAAACACCATATATTTT
cdr3_aa: CASSVEGVAGNTIYF
d_call: .
v_call: TRBV9
j_call: TRBJ1-3
clone_size: .

cdr3_nt: TGTGCCAGCAGTTACTTGGGGGGGCATGAAAAACTGTTTTTT
cdr3_aa: CASSYLGGHEKLFF
d_call: .
v_call: TRBV6-6
j_call: TRBJ1-4
clone_size: .

cdr3_nt: TGTGCCAGCAGGATAGGACAGGACAGGCAGAACACTGAAGCTTTCTTT
cdr3_aa: CASRIGQDRQNTEAFF
d_call: TRBD1
v_call: TRBV11-1
j_call: TRBJ1-1
clone_size: .

cdr3_nt: TGTGCCAGCAGTTTTGTCTCTGGCGGACTAGGAGAGACCCAGTACTTC
cdr3_aa: CASSFVSGGLGETQYF
d_call: TRBD2
v_call: TRBV28
j_call: TRBJ2-5
clone_size: .

cdr3_nt: TGTGCCAGCAGTATAACGGGACAGTTAAATGAAAAACTGTTTTTT
cdr3_aa: CASSITGQLNEKLFF
d_call: TRBD1
v_call: TRBV28
j_call: TRBJ1-4
clone_size: .